The clone carrying this T cell receptor (beta chain) was recorded a few times. Its cognate antigen is unknown. This specimen comes from a study of T cells after yellow fever vaccination. Study outcomes and limitations: The secondary response was weaker, and its peak arrived faster, on day 5 versus 15.

Germline-derived CDR1 and CDR2 are DFQATT and SNEGSKA (reference sequence). The trim removed 0 bases at V and 4 bases at J, leaving 6 bases unmatched. CDR3 size: 14 residues. TCRdb called the 5' RACE reads again in MiXCR, with one record for every CDR3 protein. Of hundreds of thousands of distinct CDR3 sequences listed, around 20% were seen once; the top ten hold 18%. This material consisted of PBMCs, taken before the yellow fever booster vaccination. The clonotype originates from a man aged 18 to 30 who received the YFV17D yellow fever vaccine. This chain joins TRBV20-1 and TRBJ2-7; 7 bases map to TRBD2. The CDR3 DNA follows: TGCAGTGCTAGAGATGCGGGAGAGTGGTACGAGCAGTACTTC. This translates into CSARDAGEWYEQYF.